This T cell receptor (beta chain) was profiled in a study of T cells in Graves' hyperthyroidism and ophthalmopathy. Study-level points and caveats: Most clonotypes expanded in the thyroid (above 0.001) were also present in blood. The model predicted ophthalmopathy a median roughly six months before onset.

This clonotype showed up many times. Its antigen is not known. The junction shows a germline mismatch at one end, possibly a read error. The authors obtained PBMCs from roughly 9.7 ml of fresh peripheral blood. The CDR3 spans 11 residues. The germline gives CDR1 ENHRY, CDR2 SYGVKD. RNA transcripts were the template for amplifying TCR beta CDR3 regions. When the TCR CDR3 underwent first-round RT-PCR, the HTBI primer set was used. TCRdb independently ran MiXCR on the multiplex PCR reads; one entry per CDR3 protein. The sample comprises about 840,000 distinct CDR3 sequences, about 38% of which are singletons, and around 10% rests with the top ten.

J is TRBJ2-2 and V is TRBV10-3; no firm D call. Sequenced: blood. The clonotype originates from a man younger than 35 with Graves' hyperthyroidism. The CDR3 region is CAIGDTGELFF. The CDR3 DNA reads TGTGCCATCGGTGACACCGGGGAGCTGTTTTTT.